The 14 T cell receptor beta chains below all came from one sample that was sequenced in a study of T cells after yellow fever vaccination. MiXCR, run by TCRdb on the 5' RACE reads, gives a single entry per CDR3 protein. The sample carries tens of thousands of distinct CDR3 sequences, almost 8% recorded once. This sample comprised CD8+ T cells sorted from PBMCs, obtained on the day of the yellow fever booster vaccination. The source of these receptors is a man aged 25 to 40 who received the YFV17D yellow fever vaccine.

The table lists this clonotype with many counts. This chain joins TRBV6-4 and TRBJ1-1; D is possibly TRBD1 (5 bases). The germline V gene encodes CDR1 MRHNA and CDR2 SNTAGT. The CDR3 consists of 13 residues. Trimming pared 2 bases from V and 2 bases from J, leaving 6 bases between. The CDR3 nucleotides read TGTGCCAGCAGTGACCGGGACAACACTGAAGCTTTCTTT. Protein product: CASSDRDNTEAFF.

This clonotype occurred a few times. The gene calls are TRBV27 and TRBJ1-5, with D possibly being TRBD1 (5 bases). CDR3 length equals 14 residues. The V gene's germline CDR1 is MNHEY and CDR2 SMNVEV (reference sequence). With 2 bases removed from V and 3 bases from J, the gap between germline ends came to 8 bases. CDR3 region: CASSLDSANQPQHF. The CDR3 DNA reads TGTGCCAGCAGTTTAGACAGCGCCAATCAGCCCCAGCATTTT.

On this clonotype itself: Its ends do not fully match the called genes, so a read error is possible. This sequence joins TRBV30 and TRBJ2-2; either TRBD1 or TRBD2 may supply D (5 bases each). This CDR3 comprises 15 residues. Germline-derived CDR1 and CDR2 are GTSNPN and SVGIG (reference sequence). The CDR3 loop reads CAWRSGTLDTGDLFF. The DNA for the CDR3 is TGTGCCTGGAGGTCAGGGACGTTGGACACCGGGGATCTGTTTTTT.

This clonotype has a count of ten or more. V and J are TRBV24-1 and TRBJ2-2; 8 bases are shared with TRBD2. Looked up from germline, CDR1 is KGHDR and CDR2 is SFDVKD. The CDR3 contains 15 residues. The trim removed 1 base at V and 7 bases at J, leaving 4 bases unmatched. The CDR3 nucleotides read TGTGCCACCAGTGATTTTCTAGCGGGCAACGGGGAGCTGTTTTTT. As protein: CATSDFLAGNGELFF.

This clonotype came up a few times. The genes are TRBV5-4 and TRBJ2-1, with TRBD2 as a possible D gene (6 bases). Germline V gene lookup returns CDR1 SGHNT and CDR2 YYREEE (reference sequence). V shed 2 bases and J shed 6 bases, with 12 bases lying between them. The length of the CDR3 is 14 residues. The DNA of the CDR3 is TGTGCCAGCAGCTTTTTTGGTAGCGGCAATGAGCAGTTCTTC. This gives the protein CASSFFGSGNEQFF. Drawing the rest from reference TRBV5-4 and TRBJ2-1, the complete variable domain is ETGVTQSPTHLIKTRGQQVTLRCSSQSGHNTVSWYQQALGQGPQFIFQYYREEENGRGNFPPRFSGLQFPNYSSELNVNALELDDSALYLCASSFFGSGNEQFFGPGTRLTVL.

This clonotype was recorded a few times. The V and J genes are TRBV7-9 and TRBJ2-7, with D tentatively TRBD1 or TRBD2 (5 bases each). CDR1 and CDR2 from the germline V gene are SEHNR and FQNEAQ (reference sequence). V was trimmed by 4 bases and J by 6 bases, leaving 13 bases between them. The length of the CDR3 is 13 residues. Written as DNA, the CDR3 is TGTGCCAGCAGCTCCGCTTTTGGGGGCGAGCAGTACTTC. This translates into CASSSAFGGEQYF.

A note on this clonotype: This may stem from a read error, because a much larger clone lies one nucleotide away. The chain carries TRBV9 and TRBJ2-7, with D possibly TRBD2 on 6 matching bases. Germline V gene sequence: CDR1 SGDLS, CDR2 YYNGEE. The CDR3 loop spans 15 amino acids. The CDR3 region has the DNA TGTGCCAGCAGAGTAGACACGGGAGTTCGAGAGGAGCAGTACTTC. It encodes CASRVDTGVREEQYF.

This clonotype was counted many times. The chain has TRBV4-3 and TRBJ2-1; 7 bases agree with TRBD1. This CDR3 has 15 amino acids. The germline gives CDR1 LGHNA, CDR2 YSLEER. V shed 1 base and J 7 bases; nucleotides not matched to a gene: 7. The CDR3 reads CASSQGGDRVNEQFF. CDR3 nucleotide sequence: TGCGCCAGCAGCCAAGGGGGTGACAGGGTAAATGAGCAGTTCTTC.

The chain recombines TRBV15 with TRBJ2-7, with D perhaps assigned TRBD1 or TRBD2 (7 bases each). V was cut by 5 bases and J by 3 bases, with 14 bases left in between. The germline V gene encodes CDR1 LNHNV and CDR2 YYDKDF (reference sequence). CDR3 length: 14 amino acids. The CDR3 coding sequence is TGTGCCACCAGCTCAGGGGGGGCCGGCTACGAGCAGTACTTC. It translates to CATSSGGAGYEQYF.

This clonotype has more than one count but fewer than ten. The chain has TRBV29-1 and TRBJ2-3; TRBD2 matches 7 bases. Germline assignment: CDR1 SQVTM and CDR2 ANQGSEA. V shed 7 bases and J 2 bases; nucleotides not matched to a gene: 9. The CDR3 sequence is 14 residues long. The CDR3 nucleotides are TGCAGCGCACTCGGGGAGGGATACACAGATACGCAGTATTTT. Encoded protein: CSALGEGYTDTQYF.

The CDR3 region has the DNA TGTGCCAGCAGCCCTTTGACCGAGGGCACAGATACGCAGTATTTT. It yields the protein CASSPLTEGTDTQYF. The rearrangement joins TRBV5-5 to TRBJ2-3; D call uncertain. The CDR3 is 15 amino acids. Germline V gene data show CDR1 as SGHKS and CDR2 as YYEKEE (reference sequence). Trimming took off 4 bases at V and 1 base at J, with 13 bases between the two ends.

This clonotype came up a few times. The chain links TRBV6-2 or TRBV6-3 to TRBJ2-1; the match to TRBD2 covers 9 bases. The length of the CDR3 is 16 residues. CDR1 is MNHEY, CDR2 SVGEGT, per germline. V was clipped by 7 bases and J by 8 bases; unmatched bases: 15. This chain's CDR3 is CASTSPGLALRDEQFF. CDR3 DNA: TGTGCCAGCACCTCCCCGGGACTAGCTCTTAGAGATGAGCAGTTCTTC.

In this sample, this clonotype turned up many times. The chain couples TRBV12-3 or TRBV12-4 to TRBJ1-6, with D possibly matching TRBD1 (6 bases). CDR3 length equals 12 residues. V lost 5 bases and J 11 bases, leaving 10 bases between the germline ends. DNA for the CDR3: TGTGCCAGCAGTGAGGACAGCCCACCCCTCCACTTT. Translating gives CASSEDSPPLHF.

The J gene is TRBJ1-1, the V gene TRBV9; D ambiguous. Germline assignment: CDR1 SGDLS and CDR2 YYNGEE. V was pared by 3 bases and J by 11 bases, with 14 bases between. This CDR3 region has 12 residues. CDR3 residues: CASSGGNLGAFF. For the CDR3, the DNA is TGTGCCAGCAGCGGGGGAAATCTCGGGGCTTTCTTT.